One sample yielded the 10 T cell receptor beta chains listed below, sequenced in a study of T cells after yellow fever vaccination. In TCRdb, the 5' RACE reads were re-called with MiXCR into one record per CDR3 protein. The table shows about 340,000 distinct CDR3 sequences, with approximately 4% occurring only once. Sequenced material: PBMCs, taken 5 days after the yellow fever booster vaccination. Every receptor here comes from a young man who received the YFV17D yellow fever vaccine.

This clonotype was seen a few times. The chain has TRBV6-1 and TRBJ1-6; D is perhaps TRBD1 (5 bases). CDR1 is MNHNS and CDR2 is SASEGT in the germline V gene. V was trimmed by 2 bases and J by 5 bases, leaving 16 bases between them. The CDR3 covers 17 residues. The CDR3 DNA follows: TGTGCCAGCAGTGAATGGGTCGGCAGGGCCAATAATTCACCCCTCCACTTT. Translated, it gives CASSEWVGRANNSPLHF.

The V call is TRBV2, the J call TRBJ1-1; 8 bases line up with TRBD1. CDR3 length: 11 residues. V gave up 5 bases and J gave up 11 bases; unmatched junction bases: 4. Germline V lookup: CDR1 SNHLY, CDR2 FYNNEI. In nucleotides, the CDR3 is TGTGCCAGCAGTAGTACAGGGGGGGCTTTCTTT. Its protein is CASSSTGGAFF.

This clonotype has a handful of counts. The chain couples TRBV4-3 to TRBJ2-1, with 8 bases lining up with TRBD2. Trimming at V came to 0 bases and at J to 2 bases, leaving 18 bases not matched to a gene. CDR3 size: 21 residues. The germline CDR1 and CDR2 sequences are LGHNA and YSLEER. CDR3 bases: TGCGCCAGCAGCCAAGATCTTTTCCGGACGCAGCGGGGGACTACCTACAATGAGCAGTTCTTC. Its translation is CASSQDLFRTQRGTTYNEQFF.

This clonotype came up a few times. The chain recombines TRBV4-1 with TRBJ1-3; D call uncertain. In germline, CDR1 is MGHRA, CDR2 YSYEKL. CDR3 length: 16 amino acids. V was shortened by 2 bases and J by 6 bases, with 17 bases between the two germline ends. The CDR3 DNA is TGCGCCAGCAGCCAACAAACGGGTCTTTGGGAAAACACCATATATTTT. This codes for CASSQQTGLWENTIYF.

This clonotype was detected ten times or more. The rearrangement joins TRBV4-1 to TRBJ1-4; TRBD1 might be the D (6 bases). Germline V gene data show CDR1 as MGHRA and CDR2 as YSYEKL. Trimming stripped 1 base from V and 7 bases from J, with 10 bases between. This CDR3 contains 14 residues. CDR3 DNA: TGCGCCAGCAGCCAAGCTGGGGGCGGTGAAAAACTGTTTTTT. Its protein is CASSQAGGGEKLFF.

This clonotype came up many times. The chain carries TRBV2 and TRBJ1-2; D might be TRBD1 (6 bases). The CDR3 has 12 amino acids. Per the germline V gene, CDR1 is SNHLY and CDR2 is FYNNEI. Trimming took 8 bases from V and 5 from J, leaving 12 bases between them. The CDR3 sequence: CASEGGVYGYTF. The CDR3 nucleotides are TGTGCCAGCGAAGGGGGAGTTTATGGCTACACCTTC.

This rearrangement joins TRBV4-1 to TRBJ1-1, with 9 bases matching TRBD1. Germline V gives CDR1 MGHRA, CDR2 YSYEKL. V lost 0 bases and J lost 0; bases outside the gene matches: 8. The CDR3 has 18 amino acids. The CDR3 loop reads CASSQDWGQGVMNTEAFF. The CDR3 DNA is TGCGCCAGCAGCCAAGATTGGGGACAGGGCGTCATGAACACTGAAGCTTTCTTT.

The V call is TRBV5-5, the J call TRBJ1-2; TRBD1 is a possible D gene (5 bases). Germline V gene lookup returns CDR1 SGHKS and CDR2 YYEKEE (reference sequence). Deletions cut 3 bases from V and 6 bases from J, with 12 bases between. The CDR3 has 13 amino acids. CDR3 region: CASSSPGGNGYTF. CDR3 nucleotides: TGTGCCAGCAGCTCTCCGGGGGGTAATGGCTACACCTTC.

In its sample, this clonotype was seen a few times. The V call is TRBV7-3, the J call TRBJ2-7; D ambiguous. Looked up from germline, CDR1 is SGHTA and CDR2 is FQGTGA. The CDR3 is 13 amino acids. V was pared by 1 base and J by 2 bases, with 6 bases between. CDR3 loop: CASSLNRAYEQYF. The CDR3, as DNA: TGTGCCAGCAGCTTAAATAGGGCCTACGAGCAGTACTTC.

This clonotype appeared many times. The rearrangement uses TRBV6-6 and TRBJ2-1, with D unresolved. V gave up 2 bases and J gave up 0 bases, with 8 bases separating them. The germline V gene has CDR1 MNHNY and CDR2 SVGAGI (reference sequence). The CDR3 sequence is 15 residues long. The CDR3 region has the DNA TGTGCCAGCAGTTACGACTCTAGCTCCTACAATGAGCAGTTCTTC. It specifies CASSYDSSSYNEQFF.